A selection of T cell receptor beta chains follows, all from one sample in a study of shared clonotypes between healthy human individuals. Libraries were prepared by immunoSEQ multiplex PCR; TCRdb keeps only in-frame clonotypes and omits some of them. Among over a million clones, roughly 80% were seen once, and the ten largest hold about 1.5%. Sequenced material: memory CD4+ T cells sorted from blood. Receptors were obtained from a man younger than 35 in good health. CDR3s include the opening cysteine and the closing phenylalanine or tryptophan. The order of the fields is D gene, clone size, V gene, J gene, CDR3 DNA, CDR3 protein. A D gene is named only where the DNA matches it firmly. Clone size, where shown, is once, few, many, or a class for clones that have expanded.

TRBD2	.	TRBV7-2	TRBJ2-5	TGTGCCAGCAGCTTAGTCCCTACGGGAGGAGGAGAGACCCAGTACTTC	CASSLVPTGGGETQYF
.	.	TRBV5-1	TRBJ2-5	TGCGCCAGCAGCTTGGATGTCGAGACCCAGTACTTC	CASSLDVETQYF
TRBD1	.	TRBV2	TRBJ2-7	TGTGCCAGCAGATTACAGGGGGATAGAGGCGAGCAGTACTTC	CASRLQGDRGEQYF
.	once	TRBV6-5	TRBJ2-7	TGTGCCAGCCGGTTGGGCAGGGGGGCCTACGAGCAGTACTTC	CASRLGRGAYEQYF
.	few	TRBV5-1	TRBJ2-2	TGCGCCGCCCAAGACTACAACACCGGGGAGCTGTTTTTT	CAAQDYNTGELFF
.	.	TRBV11-2	TRBJ2-7	TGTGCCAGCAGCTTCTTTGTGGGAACCTCCTACGAGCAGTACTTC	CASSFFVGTSYEQYF
TRBD2	few	TRBV30	TRBJ2-7	TGTGCCTGGAGTGTTACTAGCGGTCGTTACGAGCAGTACTTC	CAWSVTSGRYEQYF
TRBD1	.	TRBV6-5	TRBJ1-2	TGTGCCAGCAGTCGGGACAGGGAAGGCTATGGCTACACCTTC	CASSRDREGYGYTF
TRBD1	once	TRBV7-3	TRBJ2-1	TGTGCCAGCAGCTTACAGGGACAGCTCAATGAGCAGTTCTTC	CASSLQGQLNEQFF
TRBD1	.	TRBV5-1	TRBJ1-3	TGCGCCAGCAGCTCAGGGGGCTCTGGAAACACCATATATTTT	CASSSGGSGNTIYF
TRBD2	once	TRBV7-6	TRBJ2-5	TGTGCCAGCAGCCCCCCCGGGTTAGCGGGGGCCCAAGAGACCCAGTACTTC	CASSPPGLAGAQETQYF
.	.	TRBV5-4	TRBJ2-5	TGTGCCAGCAGCTTCCCTAGGGCAGGACAAGAGACCCAGTACTTC	CASSFPRAGQETQYF
.	.	TRBV28	TRBJ1-1	TGTGCCAGCAGGGACGCAGGGGCCTACACTGAAGCTTTCTTT	CASRDAGAYTEAFF
.	.	TRBV7-2	TRBJ1-2	TGTGCCAGCAGCCCTCTTCCCGGGAGCCTGGAGGACACCTTC	CASSPLPGSLEDTF
.	.	TRBV28	TRBJ2-7	TGTGCCAGCAGAACCTGGGCCGCGGACCGCGACGAGCAGTACTTC	CASRTWAADRDEQYF
.	.	TRBV19	TRBJ1-1	TGTGCCAGTAGTACCGGACAGACCAACACTGAAGCTTTCTTT	CASSTGQTNTEAFF
TRBD2	few	TRBV19	TRBJ2-1	TGTGCCAGTAGTATCCTCGAGCGGGAGAGCAATGAGCAGTTCTTC	CASSILERESNEQFF
.	few	TRBV2	TRBJ1-6	TGTGCCAGCAGTGAGATCCTGGTCGGTTCACCCCTCCACTTT	CASSEILVGSPLHF
.	.	TRBV6-5	TRBJ2-5	TGTGCCAGCAGTCCGGACAGTACGCAAGAGACCCAGTACTTC	CASSPDSTQETQYF
.	.	TRBV5-6	TRBJ2-3	TGTGCCAGCAGCTTGGATGCTAGCGTCCTCACAGATACGCAGTATTTT	CASSLDASVLTDTQYF
.	.	TRBV30	TRBJ2-7	TGTGCCTGGAGGGACCGCGCCGAGCAGTACTTC	CAWRDRAEQYF
TRBD1	few	TRBV6-6	TRBJ2-7	TGTGCCAGCAATCAGGACAGGATCTACGAGCAGTACTTC	CASNQDRIYEQYF
.	.	TRBV28	TRBJ2-3	TGTGCCAGCAGGGACCGGTGGGGGGCCCGCCAAGGGTATTTT	CASRDRWGARQGYF
.	.	TRBV4-3	TRBJ1-5	TGCGCCAGCAGCCCAAACCTAAATCAGCCCCAGCATTTT	CASSPNLNQPQHF
TRBD1	.	TRBV7-2	TRBJ2-5	TGTGCCAGCAGCACCCGGACAGGTACTACGGGTGAGACCCAGTACTTC	CASSTRTGTTGETQYF